Following are 17 T cell receptor beta chains from one sample sequenced in a study of shared clonotypes between healthy human individuals. Generated by immunoSEQ multiplex PCR, the TCRdb table keeps only in-frame clones and is missing some. The sample contains millions of clones, approximately 90% of which appear only once. Sequencing used naive CD4+ T cells sorted from blood. Subset specified: CD45RA+ positively selected. The receptors here all came from a man younger than 35 in good health.

This chain connects TRBV11-2 to TRBJ2-1; 10 bases agree with TRBD2. Trimming cost V 1 base and J 5 bases; bases outside gene matches: 11. This CDR3 has 18 residues. CDR1 is SGHAT, CDR2 FQNNGV, per germline. CDR3 protein: CASSLGFLAGVLDNEQFF. Written as DNA, the CDR3 is TGTGCCAGCAGCTTAGGTTTTCTAGCGGGAGTTCTGGACAATGAGCAGTTCTTC. The full variable domain, its missing parts supplied by reference TRBV11-2 and TRBJ2-1, is EAGVAQSPRYKIIEKRQSVAFWCNPISGHATLYWYQQILGQGPKLLIQFQNNGVVDDSQLPKDRFSAERLKGVDSTLKIQPAKLEDSAVYLCASSLGFLAGVLDNEQFFGPGTRLTVL.

This chain links TRBV21-1 with TRBJ1-2; TRBD1 is the table's D call and was not checked against the DNA. TRBV21-1 is described as a pseudogene. The CDR3 length is 15 residues. The CDR3 coding sequence is TGTGCCAGCAGCAGCATAGACAGACCTGACTATGGCTACACCTTC. It is translated as CASSSIDRPDYGYTF.

CDR3 sequence (DNA): TGTGCCAGCAGTTACTCAAGGACAGATTTTAATGAAAAACTGTTTTTT. Its protein is CASSYSRTDFNEKLFF. The V and J genes are TRBV6-6 and TRBJ1-4; D possibly corresponds to TRBD1 (6 bases). The CDR3 is made up of 16 amino acids. V lost 0 bases, J lost 4 bases, and 12 bases lay in between. CDR1 is MNHNY, CDR2 SVGAGI, per germline (reference sequence).

The rearrangement links TRBV6-1 to TRBJ1-1; no firm D call. Trimming took off 3 bases at V and 0 bases at J, with 14 bases between the two ends. The germline V gene has CDR1 MNHNS and CDR2 SASEGT. The CDR3 extends over 16 amino acids. In DNA form, the CDR3 reads TGTGCCAGCAGTGACGTGACACAGAAGATGAACACTGAAGCTTTCTTT. As protein: CASSDVTQKMNTEAFF.

The chain is built from TRBV10-3 and TRBJ1-2, with D possibly matching TRBD1 (5 bases). V dropped 3 bases and J dropped 7 bases, with 18 bases sitting between them. Germline assignment: CDR1 ENHRY and CDR2 SYGVKD. There are 15 residues in the CDR3. In nucleotides, the CDR3 is TGTGCCATCAGTGACGATGGACAAGAACTCTCTGGCTACACCTTC. This encodes CAISDDGQELSGYTF.

The CDR3 reads CASSPPGGTPPGAFF. The CDR3 nucleotides read TGTGCCAGCTCACCACCGGGGGGCACTCCCCCTGGGGCTTTCTTT. The chain couples TRBV18 to TRBJ1-1; the D gene is possibly TRBD1 (6 bases). The V gene's germline CDR1 is KGHSH and CDR2 LQKENI. The length of the CDR3 is 15 residues. V lost 0 bases and J 11 bases, leaving 19 bases between the germline ends.

This chain uses TRBV2 with TRBJ1-5; D is ambiguous. CDR3 length: 11 amino acids. V was pared by 3 bases and J by 6 bases, with 3 bases between. CDR1 and CDR2 (germline): SNHLY, FYNNEI. This chain's CDR3 is CASSDPQPQHF. In DNA form, the CDR3 reads TGTGCCAGCAGTGACCCTCAGCCCCAGCATTTT.

This rearrangement joins TRBV6-5 to TRBJ2-7, with TRBD2 identical over 8 bases. The germline V gene has CDR1 MNHEY and CDR2 SVGAGI. V lost 5 bases to trimming and J lost 2 bases; unmatched junction nucleotides: 5. This CDR3 contains 14 residues. The DNA of the CDR3 is TGTGCCAGCAGTACCGGGACTAGGGCCTACGAGCAGTACTTC. It codes for CASSTGTRAYEQYF.

The chain joins TRBV7-9 to TRBJ2-7, with a possible D match to TRBD2 (7 bases). The CDR3 contains 13 residues. V was clipped by 1 base and J by 6 bases, with 10 bases between them. Looked up from germline, CDR1 is SEHNR and CDR2 is FQNEAQ (reference sequence). The DNA for the CDR3 is TGTGCCAGCAGCTTAGTAGGGGGGGTCGAGCAGTACTTC. It yields the protein CASSLVGGVEQYF.

The chain has TRBV7-9 and TRBJ2-1, with D tentatively TRBD2 (6 bases). The CDR3 runs 15 residues. V dropped 1 base and J dropped 9 bases, with 16 bases sitting between them. Germline CDR1 and CDR2: SEHNR and FQNEAQ (reference sequence). DNA of the CDR3: TGTGCCAGCAGCTTAGAGATGGTGGGGGGAAGTGAGCAGTTCTTC. It yields the protein CASSLEMVGGSEQFF.

The chain is built from TRBV18 and TRBJ2-7; D is possibly TRBD1 (6 bases). The germline gives CDR1 KGHSH, CDR2 LQKENI. Trimming took off 3 bases at V and 0 bases at J, with 12 bases between the two ends. The CDR3 runs to 15 residues. The CDR3 sequence: CASSPGTQSSYEQYF. The CDR3 nucleotides are TGTGCCAGCTCACCGGGGACACAATCCTCCTACGAGCAGTACTTC.

V and J are TRBV29-1 and TRBJ1-4; no clear D. Trimming took off 7 bases at V and 0 bases at J, with 12 bases between the two ends. Per the germline V gene, CDR1 is SQVTM and CDR2 is ANQGSEA. The CDR3 covers 14 residues. The CDR3 nucleotides are TGCAGCGCCCGAGAAGGACCAACTAATGAAAAACTGTTTTTT. This sequence encodes CSAREGPTNEKLFF.

The rearrangement uses TRBV28 and TRBJ1-6; D gene ambiguous. Trimming shortened V by 1 base and J by 7 bases, and 11 bases separated the two germline ends. Germline V gives CDR1 MDHEN, CDR2 SYDVKM. This CDR3 is built from 15 residues. The CDR3 DNA follows: TGTGCCAGCAGTTTATCGGGAATCGGGAATTCACCCCTCCACTTT. Protein product: CASSLSGIGNSPLHF.

The chain uses TRBV19 and TRBJ2-2; 8 nucleotides agree with TRBD2. The CDR3 runs 12 residues. With V trimmed by 6 bases and J by 6 bases, 0 bases remained unmatched. Germline V gene lookup returns CDR1 LNHDA and CDR2 SQIVND (reference sequence). CDR3: CASSGRAGELFF. CDR3 in DNA: TGTGCCAGTAGCGGGAGGGCCGGGGAGCTGTTTTTT.

This clone was recorded once. This rearrangement joins TRBV4-2 to TRBJ2-2; D possibly corresponds to TRBD2 (5 bases). This CDR3 is built from 14 residues. Trimming cost V 4 bases and J 5 bases, with 11 bases left between them. Germline-derived CDR1 and CDR2 are LGHNA and YNFKEQ. CDR3 residues: CASSRGLATGELFF. CDR3 nucleotides: TGTGCCAGCAGCCGAGGGTTAGCGACCGGGGAGCTGTTTTTT.

The rearrangement joins TRBV6-1 to TRBJ2-1; D is tentatively TRBD1 or TRBD2 (5 bases each). Per germline, CDR1 MNHNS and CDR2 SASEGT. The CDR3 contains 15 residues. Between the trimmed V and J ends, which lost 4 bases and 6 bases, there was a span of 16 bases. The CDR3 nucleotides read TGTGCCAGCAGTGCTTTCGGGGCCCGCCTCAATGAGCAGTTCTTC. Protein: CASSAFGARLNEQFF.

Points on this clone: Other DNA sequences of this sample code for an identical CDR3. The rearrangement joins TRBV19 to TRBJ1-5; D is ambiguous. V lost 1 base to trimming and J lost 0 bases, with 4 bases between them. The CDR3 is 14 amino acids. Germline CDR1 and CDR2: LNHDA and SQIVND (reference sequence). CDR3 bases: TGTGCCAGTAGTATAGTCAATAGCAATCAGCCCCAGCATTTT. Protein: CASSIVNSNQPQHF.